A single sample gave rise to the 17 T cell receptor beta chains below, sequenced in a study of blood T cell repertoires in COVID-19. Sequencing was performed with immunoSEQ multiplex PCR; in TCRdb, only in-frame clones are kept and a portion is missing. The sample has some 350,000 clones, about 88% seen once. Material for sequencing was peripheral blood. These receptors were collected from a human donor in a cohort sampled during active COVID-19.

The rearrangement links TRBV28 to TRBJ1-6, with D tentatively TRBD1 (5 bases). The length of the CDR3 is 16 residues. V was trimmed by 7 bases and J by 5 bases, leaving 18 bases between them. Germline CDR1 MDHEN, CDR2 SYDVKM. The CDR3 DNA is TGTGCCAGCATTCCCGCCGGCGGAGGGGATAATTCACCCCTCCACTTT. Translated: CASIPAGGGDNSPLHF.

The chain recombines TRBV5-1 with TRBJ1-3, with TRBD1 matching 8 bases. Germline CDR1 reads SGHRS; CDR2 reads YFSETQ. J gave up 4 bases and V 6 bases, and 3 bases lay outside the gene matches. The CDR3 loop spans 13 amino acids. The CDR3 sequence: CASNRGDGNTIYF. The DNA for the CDR3 is TGCGCCAGCAACAGGGGGGACGGAAACACCATATATTTT.

V is TRBV4-1 and J is TRBJ2-7; 12 bases map to TRBD2. The CDR3 covers 17 residues. Germline CDR1 and CDR2: MGHRA and YSYEKL. Trimming took 4 bases from V and 0 from J; bases not matched to a gene: 7. This CDR3 reads CASSPAGTSGSSYEQYF. CDR3 bases: TGCGCCAGCAGCCCAGCCGGGACTAGCGGGTCCTCCTACGAGCAGTACTTC.

The J gene is TRBJ2-3, the V gene TRBV4-2; D is perhaps TRBD2 (8 bases). CDR3 length equals 16 residues. V was cut by 0 bases and J by 5 bases, with 15 bases left in between. CDR1 and CDR2 from the germline V gene are LGHNA and YNFKEQ. This chain's CDR3 is CASSQDGRGRVDTQYF. CDR3 coding DNA: TGTGCCAGCAGCCAAGACGGGAGGGGGCGAGTAGATACGCAGTATTTT.

The chain joins TRBV30 to TRBJ1-2; D gene ambiguous. Germline V gene lookup returns CDR1 GTSNPN and CDR2 SVGIG (reference sequence). The ends were cut back, 3 bases at V and 7 bases at J, with 18 bases in the middle. The length of the CDR3 is 14 residues. The CDR3 DNA sequence: TGTGCCTGGAGGACGGCCGCCGCTAGTGGTGGCTACACCTTC. It yields the protein CAWRTAAASGGYTF. Together with reference TRBV30 and TRBJ1-2, the CDR3 gives the full variable domain: SQTIHQWPATLVQPVGSPLSLECTVEGTSNPNLYWYRQAAGRGLQLLFYSVGIGQISSEVPQNLSASRPQDRQFILSSKKLLLSDSGFYLCAWRTAAASGGYTFGSGTRLTVV.

This chain links TRBV7-9 with TRBJ1-1; 7 nucleotides line up with TRBD1. This CDR3 is built from 13 residues. Looked up from germline, CDR1 is SEHNR and CDR2 is FQNEAQ (reference sequence). The V gene end was trimmed by 6 bases and the J gene end by 3 bases; junction bases not matched to a gene: 4. The CDR3 DNA reads as TGTGCCAGCAGGGCAGGGGGTCACACTGAAGCTTTCTTT. It encodes CASRAGGHTEAFF.

The chain carries TRBV9 and TRBJ2-1; D possibly corresponds to TRBD1 (6 bases). The CDR3 is 12 residues long. Germline CDR1 SGDLS, CDR2 YYNGEE. V dropped 0 bases and J dropped 8 bases, with 6 bases sitting between them. DNA of the CDR3: TGTGCCAGCAGCGTAGCAGGGGATGAGCAGTTCTTC. This gives the protein CASSVAGDEQFF. The variable domain in full, completed from reference TRBV9 and TRBJ2-1, reads DSGVTQTPKHLITATGQRVTLRCSPRSGDLSVYWYQQSLDQGLQFLIQYYNGEERAKGNILERFSAQQFPDLHSELNLSSLELGDSALYFCASSVAGDEQFFGPGTRLTVL.

This chain uses TRBV5-4 with TRBJ2-2; weak D call: TRBD1 (5 bases). There are 14 residues in the CDR3. CDR1 SGHNT and CDR2 YYREEE come from the germline V gene (reference sequence). V lost 6 bases, J lost 6 bases, and 15 bases lay in between. The CDR3 DNA follows: TGTGCCAGCACGGACAAGATAGAAGCCGGGGAGCTGTTTTTT. Protein sequence: CASTDKIEAGELFF.

The gene calls are TRBV19 and TRBJ1-6, with D hard to call. Per germline, CDR1 LNHDA and CDR2 SQIVND (reference sequence). V lost 1 base to trimming and J lost 8 bases, with 12 bases between them. This CDR3 spans 15 amino acids. In nucleotides, the CDR3 is TGTGCCAGTAGTATAGGAGGAGGACGGGATTCACCCCTCCACTTT. Protein sequence: CASSIGGGRDSPLHF.

The chain recombines TRBV2 with TRBJ2-1, with 13 bases identical to TRBD2. Germline CDR1 and CDR2: SNHLY and FYNNEI. The CDR3 consists of 15 residues. The J segment lost 8 bases and the V segment lost 5 bases, leaving 6 bases of the junction unmatched. The CDR3 nucleotides read TGTGCCAGCAGTTGGACTAGCGGGAGTGGGGATGAGCAGTTCTTC. As protein: CASSWTSGSGDEQFF.

The chain joins TRBV29-1 to TRBJ2-7; 13 bases line up with TRBD2. The CDR3 runs 15 residues. V lost 4 bases, J lost 3 bases, and 6 bases stayed unmatched. Germline CDR1 SQVTM, CDR2 ANQGSEA. CDR3 DNA sequence: TGCAGCGTTGCCCCGGGACTAGCGGGGCTCTACGAGCAGTACTTC. The encoded protein is CSVAPGLAGLYEQYF.

This clone was observed once. The V call is TRBV30, the J call TRBJ1-5, with TRBD1 as a possible D gene (6 bases). Looked up from germline, CDR1 is GTSNPN and CDR2 is SVGIG (reference sequence). CDR3 length: 14 amino acids. Deletions cut 7 bases from V and 0 bases from J, with 13 bases between. The DNA for the CDR3 is TGTGCCTTCAACAGGGCGGATAGCAATCAGCCCCAGCATTTT. Translating it yields CAFNRADSNQPQHF.

The rearrangement joins TRBV2 to TRBJ2-6; D is unresolved. Trimming took off 4 bases at V and 0 bases at J, with 10 bases between the two ends. The CDR3 is 16 amino acids. CDR1 and CDR2 from the germline V gene are SNHLY and FYNNEI. CDR3 DNA: TGTGCCAGCAGTGTCAGGCCGCACTCTGGGGCCAACGTCCTGACTTTC. Translation gives CASSVRPHSGANVLTF.

CDR3 residues: CASSQRYRGQENTGELFF. In DNA form, the CDR3 reads TGCGCCAGCAGCCAGCGATACAGGGGGCAGGAGAACACCGGGGAGCTGTTTTTT. This sequence joins TRBV4-1 and TRBJ2-2, with TRBD1 identical over 9 bases. Germline V gene lookup returns CDR1 MGHRA and CDR2 YSYEKL. Trimming took 3 bases from V and 1 from J; bases not matched to a gene: 9. This CDR3 contains 18 residues.

The V and J genes are TRBV28 and TRBJ1-1, with D possibly being TRBD1 (5 bases). The CDR3 spans 16 residues. Between the trimmed V and J ends, which lost 6 bases and 2 bases, there was a span of 19 bases. CDR1 is MDHEN and CDR2 is SYDVKM in the germline V gene. CDR3 amino acids: CASSDPRGRGNTEAFF. In DNA, the CDR3 is TGTGCCAGCAGCGACCCAAGGGGCCGTGGAAACACTGAAGCTTTCTTT.

In this sample, this clone turned up a few times. The CDR3 spells CASRTSGDYNEQFF. The DNA of the CDR3 is TGTGCCAGTCGCACTAGCGGAGACTACAATGAGCAGTTCTTC. The chain links TRBV25-1 to TRBJ2-1; 8 positions match TRBD2. V shed 9 bases and J 3 bases; nucleotides not matched to a gene: 7. The CDR3 is 14 residues long. Germline V gene sequence: CDR1 MGHDK, CDR2 SYGVNS.

The chain carries TRBV7-8 and TRBJ1-2, with 7 bases matching TRBD1. Germline V gives CDR1 SGHVS, CDR2 FQNEAQ. The CDR3 is 12 residues long. With 5 bases clipped from V and 7 bases from J, the junction kept 4 bases outside the gene matches. CDR3 nucleotide sequence: TGTGCCAGCAGCGAGGCAGGGGGTGGCTACACCTTC. Protein sequence: CASSEAGGGYTF.